This T cell receptor beta chain was captured by sequencing in a study of radiotherapy plus CTLA-4 blockade in lung cancer. At the level of the study: Objective response was observed in approximately 18% of patients, and disease control in 31%. Whole-study findings and limits: Interferon-beta, together with early blood T cell clone dynamics, reportedly best predicted response. TCR clones from tumors expanded in blood after radiotherapy plus ipilimumab.

Ipilimumab CTLA-4 blockade and focal radiation were given to patients with chemo-refractory metastatic non-small-cell lung cancer. This CDR3 spans 15 amino acids. Germline lookup yields CDR1 MNHNS and CDR2 SASEGT. V lost 0 bases to trimming and J lost 6 bases; unmatched junction nucleotides: 6. Sequenced by immunoSEQ multiplex PCR; TCRdb stores in-frame clones only, minus some. The sample lists 80,000 or so clones, 78% seen once, with 4% in the top ten. About this clone itself: Its matching antigen is unknown.

This chain links TRBV6-1 with TRBJ2-3; TRBD2 matches at 7 bases. This TCR was recovered from a human donor with non-small cell lung cancer who had a partial response to radiotherapy plus ipilimumab. Some clones in this sample may be carry-over from other donors' samples. The sequenced sample was peripheral blood, obtained from a patient treated with radiotherapy plus ipilimumab. The CDR3 is CASSEAGGPGDTQYF. The DNA for the CDR3 is TGTGCCAGCAGTGAAGCGGGAGGGCCAGGGGATACGCAGTATTTT.